These 8 T cell receptor beta chains were sequenced from one sample in a study of cytomegalovirus exposure and HLA in healthy donors. It was with 60 Vbeta and 13 Jbeta primers that the PCR ran. The protocol was immunoSEQ multiplex PCR, while the TCRdb copy is restricted to in-frame clones and leaves out a portion. The sample holds approximately 130,000 clones, about two thirds seen once. Source material: PBMCs. These receptors all stem from a man over 45 in good health and CMV-seropositive.

The chain joins TRBV4-1 to TRBJ2-5; 8 nucleotides agree with TRBD2. Per germline, CDR1 MGHRA and CDR2 YSYEKL. This CDR3 region has 16 residues. The J segment lost 11 bases and the V segment lost 0 bases, leaving 14 bases of the junction unmatched. The CDR3 loop reads CASSQDQRETTREQYF. CDR3 sequence (DNA): TGCGCCAGCAGCCAAGATCAGCGGGAGACTACTAGAGAGCAGTACTTC.

The chain employs TRBV9 and TRBJ2-3, with 8 nucleotides matching TRBD2. Germline assignment: CDR1 SGDLS and CDR2 YYNGEE. V shed 5 bases, J shed 3 bases, and the junction held 11 bases outside the gene matches. The CDR3 spans 16 residues. Here the CDR3 reads CASSRVAGSLTDTQYF. Here the CDR3 DNA reads TGTGCCAGCAGTCGAGTAGCGGGGTCCCTGACAGATACGCAGTATTTT.

This chain links TRBV10-1 with TRBJ2-1, with no clear D. CDR1 WNHNN and CDR2 SYGVQD come from the germline V gene (reference sequence). Trimming pared 3 bases from V and 0 bases from J, leaving 9 bases between. This CDR3 is 15 amino acids long. The CDR3 bases are TGCGCCAGCAGTGATAACTCCACCTCCTACAATGAGCAGTTCTTC. It is translated as CASSDNSTSYNEQFF.

The chain joins TRBV12-5 to TRBJ2-3; 8 nucleotides line up with TRBD1. With 5 bases clipped from V and 5 bases from J, the junction kept 9 bases outside the gene matches. There are 15 residues in the CDR3. Per the germline V gene, CDR1 is LGHNT and CDR2 is FRNRAP. CDR3 DNA: TGTGCTAGTGGTCCCCAGGGGGCTAAGAGAGATACGCAGTATTTT. Translating gives CASGPQGAKRDTQYF.

This clone showed up just once. The chain recombines TRBV2 with TRBJ1-5, with 7 bases matching TRBD1. Germline V gene data show CDR1 as SNHLY and CDR2 as FYNNEI. The CDR3 is made up of 15 amino acids. Trimming took 5 bases from V and 1 from J; bases not matched to a gene: 5. CDR3 region: CASSWDSESNQPQHF. DNA for the CDR3: TGTGCCAGCAGTTGGGACAGCGAGAGCAATCAGCCCCAGCATTTT.

This chain connects TRBV4-1 to TRBJ1-2; D uncertain. V lost 0 bases and J lost 7, with 6 bases in between. Germline CDR1 MGHRA, CDR2 YSYEKL. The CDR3 contains 12 residues. The CDR3 DNA sequence: TGCGCCAGCAGCCAAGATCGTTTTGGCTACACCTTC. This codes for CASSQDRFGYTF.

This chain uses TRBV14 with TRBJ2-5; TRBD1 agrees at 8 bases. Unmatched junction bases numbered 8, after V lost 1 base and J lost 4 bases. CDR1 is SGHDN, CDR2 FVKESK, per germline. The length of the CDR3 is 16 residues. The CDR3 nucleotides are TGTGCCAGCAGCCAAGGACAGGGGATATATGGAGAGACCCAGTACTTC. Protein: CASSQGQGIYGETQYF.

This clone appeared once. The chain carries TRBV5-4 and TRBJ2-3; TRBD1 matches 7 bases. Germline assignment: CDR1 SGHNT and CDR2 YYREEE (reference sequence). Trimming removed 3 bases from V and 0 bases from J; junction bases left unmatched: 7. This CDR3 comprises 16 residues. CDR3 nucleotide sequence: TGTGCCAGCAGCTACCGACAGGGTTTGAGCACAGATACGCAGTATTTT. It yields the protein CASSYRQGLSTDTQYF.